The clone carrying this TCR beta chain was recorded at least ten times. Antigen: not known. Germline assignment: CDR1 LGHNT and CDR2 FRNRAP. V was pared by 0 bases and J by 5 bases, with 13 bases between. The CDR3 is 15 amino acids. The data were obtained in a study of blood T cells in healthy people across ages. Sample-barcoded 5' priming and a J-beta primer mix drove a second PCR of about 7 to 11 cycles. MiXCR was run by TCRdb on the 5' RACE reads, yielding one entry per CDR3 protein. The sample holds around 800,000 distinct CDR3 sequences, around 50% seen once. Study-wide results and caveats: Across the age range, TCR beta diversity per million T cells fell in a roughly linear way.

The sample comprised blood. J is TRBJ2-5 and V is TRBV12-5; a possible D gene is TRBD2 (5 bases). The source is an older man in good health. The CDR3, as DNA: TGTGCTAGTGGTTTGGTACCTAGCTCGGGCGAGACCCAGTACTTC. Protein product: CASGLVPSSGETQYF.